A selection of T cell receptor beta chains follows, all from one sample in a study of neurological immune-mediated disorders. Via MiXCR, TCRdb re-called the 5' RACE reads, giving one row per CDR3 protein. The sample lists roughly 18,000 distinct CDR3 sequences, over 25% occurring once. The sequenced sample consisted of PBMCs. Source of these receptors: a man in his fifties with HTLV-1-associated myelopathy (HAM/TSP). CDR3s include the opening cysteine and the closing phenylalanine or tryptophan. A D gene is named only where the DNA matches it firmly. Size tells how often a clone was seen (once, few, many) or the class of an expanded clone, and some rows leave it out.

>TRBD2|TRBV14|TRBJ2-5|17|.
TGTGCCAGCAGCCAAGTAGAGGCAGCGGGGTTCCAAGAGACCCAGTACTTC
CASSQVEAAGFQETQYF
>.|TRBV19|TRBJ1-5|17|.
TGTGCCAGTAGTACTCGGGACATTCGGGCAAGCAATCAGCCCCAGCATTTT
CASSTRDIRASNQPQHF
>.|TRBV7-9|TRBJ1-1|13|many
TGTGCCAGCAGCTCCATCGAGGACGCTGAAGCTTTCTTT
CASSSIEDAEAFF
>TRBD2|TRBV5-1|TRBJ2-3|15|few
TGCGCCAGTAGCCTAGCGGGAGGTGTGGCAGATACGCAGTATTTT
CASSLAGGVADTQYF
>TRBD2|TRBV6-2/TRBV6-3|TRBJ2-1|13|.
TGTGCCAGCAGAAACGGGGGGGTCAATGAGCAGTTCTTC
CASRNGGVNEQFF
>.|TRBV7-2|TRBJ2-7|14|few
TGTGCCAGCAGCTTAGTCGCCAGTTCCTACGAGCAGTACTTC
CASSLVASSYEQYF
>.|TRBV30|TRBJ1-3|13|.
TGTGCCTGGAGTGAGCTCTCTGGAAACACCATATATTTT
CAWSELSGNTIYF
>.|TRBV30|TRBJ1-4|12|many
TGTGCCTGGAGTGTTCAGGGTGAAAAACTGTTTTTT
CAWSVQGEKLFF
>TRBD1|TRBV5-6|TRBJ2-1|13|.
TGTGCCAGCAGCTTGGGACAGGGGTATGAGCAGTTCTTC
CASSLGQGYEQFF
>TRBD1|TRBV5-1|TRBJ1-1|17|many
TGCGCCAGCAGCTTGGGACAGGGGGCATTTATGAACACTGAAGCTTTCTTT
CASSLGQGAFMNTEAFF
>TRBD2|TRBV5-4|TRBJ2-1|14|few
TGTGCCAGCAGCGGGAGGGAGCGGGGGGTAGAGCAGTTCTTC
CASSGRERGVEQFF